The clone carrying this T cell receptor beta chain appeared once. Its antigen is undetermined. The sample originates from a study of Graves' ophthalmopathy and Graves' hyperthyroidism. TCR beta CDR3 amplification used RNA transcripts. Second-round multiplex PCR followed a first-round RT-PCR using HTBI primers. TCRdb analysed the multiplex PCR reads with MiXCR anew, one entry per CDR3 protein. Of 660,000 or so distinct CDR3 sequences detected, approximately 39% appear once; the ten largest clones hold around 3%. Study-level results: Prediction of ophthalmopathy progression reached roughly 68% sensitivity and about 72% specificity.

No donor had other autoimmune disease, uncontrolled infection, pregnancy or lactation. The PBMCs used were ones drawn from 8 to 10 ml of fresh peripheral blood. The CDR3 sequence is 13 residues long. Germline V gives CDR1 SGHTA, CDR2 FQGNSA. V dropped 5 bases and J dropped 10 bases, with 15 bases sitting between them. The sequence was collected from an adult man with Graves' ophthalmopathy. Sequenced sample: peripheral blood. This chain connects TRBV7-2 to TRBJ1-5, with D perhaps matching TRBD1 (5 bases). CDR3: CASSQRNTGPQHF. DNA of the CDR3: TGTGCCAGCAGCCAACGGAACACAGGACCCCAGCATTTT.